This T cell receptor (beta chain) originates from a study of shared clonotypes between healthy human individuals. This clone was seen only once. Profiled with immunoSEQ multiplex PCR; TCRdb holds only in-frame clones, not every one. Here the sample spans over a million clones, roughly 96% being singletons. The CDR3 is 16 residues long. V shed 4 bases and J shed 2 bases, with 18 bases lying between them. Germline loops: CDR1 SGDLS, CDR2 YYNGEE. The clonotype comes from a man aged 30 to 45 in good health. This rearrangement joins TRBV9 to TRBJ2-5; the D call may be TRBD1 or TRBD2 (5 bases each). Source material: naive CD4+ T cells sorted from blood. Subset specified: CD45RA+ positively selected. CDR3 sequence reads: CASSPWGQRRQETQYF. The CDR3 DNA reads TGTGCCAGCAGCCCCTGGGGCCAGCGGCGACAAGAGACCCAGTACTTC. The full variable domain, with the rest looked up from reference TRBV9 and TRBJ2-5, is DSGVTQTPKHLITATGQRVTLRCSPRSGDLSVYWYQQSLDQGLQFLIQYYNGEERAKGNILERFSAQQFPDLHSELNLSSLELGDSALYFCASSPWGQRRQETQYFGPGTRLLVL.